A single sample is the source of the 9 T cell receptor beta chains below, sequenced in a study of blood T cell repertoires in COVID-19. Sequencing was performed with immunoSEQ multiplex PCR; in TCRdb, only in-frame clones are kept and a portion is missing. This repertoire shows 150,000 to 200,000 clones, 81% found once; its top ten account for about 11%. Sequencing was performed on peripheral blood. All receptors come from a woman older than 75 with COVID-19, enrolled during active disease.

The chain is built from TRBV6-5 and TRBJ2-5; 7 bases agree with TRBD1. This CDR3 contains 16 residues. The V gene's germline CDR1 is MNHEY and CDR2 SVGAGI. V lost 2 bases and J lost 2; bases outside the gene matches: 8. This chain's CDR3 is CASSYLGSTGQETQYF. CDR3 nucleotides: TGTGCCAGCAGTTACCTTGGGTCGACAGGGCAAGAGACCCAGTACTTC.

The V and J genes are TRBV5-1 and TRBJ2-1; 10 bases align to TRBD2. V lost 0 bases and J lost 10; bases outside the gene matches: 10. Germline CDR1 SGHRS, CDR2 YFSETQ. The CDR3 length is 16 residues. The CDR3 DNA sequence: TGCGCCAGCAGCTTGGTGGGGCTAGCGGGAGTTGGGGAGCAGTTCTTC. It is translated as CASSLVGLAGVGEQFF.

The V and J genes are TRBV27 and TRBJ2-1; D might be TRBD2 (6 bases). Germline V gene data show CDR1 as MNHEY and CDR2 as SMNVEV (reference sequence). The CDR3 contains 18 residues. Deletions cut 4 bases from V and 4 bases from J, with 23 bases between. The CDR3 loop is CASSSPGSGAQPYNEQFF. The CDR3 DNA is TGTGCCAGCAGTTCCCCCGGCTCGGGAGCACAGCCTTACAATGAGCAGTTCTTC.

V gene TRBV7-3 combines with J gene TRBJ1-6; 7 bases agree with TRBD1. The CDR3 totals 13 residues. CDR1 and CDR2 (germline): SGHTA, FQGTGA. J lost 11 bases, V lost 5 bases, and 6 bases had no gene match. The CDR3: CASSPQGQAPLHF. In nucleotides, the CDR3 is TGTGCCAGCAGCCCACAGGGGCAGGCACCCCTCCACTTT.

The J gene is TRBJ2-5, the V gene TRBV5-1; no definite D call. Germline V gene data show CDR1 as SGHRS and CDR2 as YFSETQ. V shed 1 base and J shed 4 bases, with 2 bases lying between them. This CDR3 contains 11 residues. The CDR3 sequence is CASSLLETQYF. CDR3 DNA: TGCGCCAGCAGCTTGCTAGAGACCCAGTACTTC. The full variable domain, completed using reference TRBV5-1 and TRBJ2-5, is KAGVTQTPRYLIKTRGQQVTLSCSPISGHRSVSWYQQTPGQGLQFLFEYFSETQRNKGNFPGRFSGRQFSNSRSEMNVSTLELGDSALYLCASSLLETQYFGPGTRLLVL.

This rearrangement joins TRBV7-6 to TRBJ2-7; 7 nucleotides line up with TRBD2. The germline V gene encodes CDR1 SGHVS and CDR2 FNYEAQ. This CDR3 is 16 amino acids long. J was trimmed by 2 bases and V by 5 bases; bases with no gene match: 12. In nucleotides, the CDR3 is TGTGCCAGCAGCCCCCGGGGTAGCGGGCGTACCTACGAGCAGTACTTC. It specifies CASSPRGSGRTYEQYF.

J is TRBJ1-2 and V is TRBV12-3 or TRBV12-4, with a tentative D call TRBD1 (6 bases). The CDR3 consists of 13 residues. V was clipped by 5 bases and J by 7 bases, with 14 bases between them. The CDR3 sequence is CASSLGAGAGYTF. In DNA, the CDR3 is TGTGCCAGCAGTCTTGGGGCGGGGGCTGGCTACACCTTC.

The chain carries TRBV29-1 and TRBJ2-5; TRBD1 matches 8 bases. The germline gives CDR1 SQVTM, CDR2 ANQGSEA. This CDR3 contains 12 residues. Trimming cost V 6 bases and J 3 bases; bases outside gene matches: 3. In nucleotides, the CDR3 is TGCAGCGTCTTACAGGGGGAAGAGACCCAGTACTTC. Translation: CSVLQGEETQYF.

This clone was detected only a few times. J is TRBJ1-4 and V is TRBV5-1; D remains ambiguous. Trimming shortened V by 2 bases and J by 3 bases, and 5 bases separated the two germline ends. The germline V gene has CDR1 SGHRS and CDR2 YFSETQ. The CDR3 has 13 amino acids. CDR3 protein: CASSFQSNEKLFF. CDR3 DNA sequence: TGCGCCAGCAGCTTCCAGTCTAATGAAAAACTGTTTTTT. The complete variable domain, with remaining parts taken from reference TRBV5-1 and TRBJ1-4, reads KAGVTQTPRYLIKTRGQQVTLSCSPISGHRSVSWYQQTPGQGLQFLFEYFSETQRNKGNFPGRFSGRQFSNSRSEMNVSTLELGDSALYLCASSFQSNEKLFFGSGTQLSVL.